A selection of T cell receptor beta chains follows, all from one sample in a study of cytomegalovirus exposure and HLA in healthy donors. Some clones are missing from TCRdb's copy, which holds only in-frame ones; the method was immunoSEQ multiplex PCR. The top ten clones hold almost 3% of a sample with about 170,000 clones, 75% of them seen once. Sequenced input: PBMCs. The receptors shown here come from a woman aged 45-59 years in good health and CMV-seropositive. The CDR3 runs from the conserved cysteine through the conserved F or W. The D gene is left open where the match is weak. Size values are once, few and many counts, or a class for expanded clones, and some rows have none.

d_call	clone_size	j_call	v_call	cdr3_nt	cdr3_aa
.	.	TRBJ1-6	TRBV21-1	TGTGCCAGCAGCAAAGTATGGGAGGCTCCCTATAATTCACCCCTCCACTTT	CASSKVWEAPYNSPLHF
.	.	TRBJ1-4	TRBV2	TGTGCCAGCAGGCCGACAGGAGCAACTAATGAAAAACTGTTTTTT	CASRPTGATNEKLFF
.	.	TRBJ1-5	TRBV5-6	TGTGCCAGCAGCTTCAACCCCAGCGGGCAGCCCCAGCATTTT	CASSFNPSGQPQHF
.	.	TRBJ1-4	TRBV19	TGTGCCAGTAAGGCCCCCCGCATGGGAGGAAATGAAAAACTGTTTTTT	CASKAPRMGGNEKLFF
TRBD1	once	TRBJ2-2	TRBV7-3	TGTGCCAGCAGGAAAGAGGCAGGGGGTTCCGGGGAGCTGTTTTTT	CASRKEAGGSGELFF
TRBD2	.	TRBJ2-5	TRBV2	TGTGCCAGCAGTGCTAGTGGCGGGAGAGAGACCCAGTACTTC	CASSASGGRETQYF
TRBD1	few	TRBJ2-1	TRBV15	TGTGCCACCAGCAGGAGGACAGGGGACGGCAATGAGCAGTTCTTC	CATSRRTGDGNEQFF
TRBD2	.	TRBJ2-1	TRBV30	TGTGCCTGGAGTCTATTGAGGGCGGGGGTGCATGAGCAGTTCTTC	CAWSLLRAGVHEQFF
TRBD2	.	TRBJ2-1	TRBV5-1	TGCGCCAGCAGCATAGCCGGGACTAGCGGGGGAGAGCAGTTCTTC	CASSIAGTSGGEQFF
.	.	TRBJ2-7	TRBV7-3	TGTGCCAGCAGCTTAAAAGCGAAGGCTTTCTCCTACGAGCAGTACTTC	CASSLKAKAFSYEQYF
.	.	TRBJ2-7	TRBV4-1	TGCGCCAGCAGCCGAGGGGCAGGGGACCGCGGATGGGGCGAGCAGTACTTC	CASSRGAGDRGWGEQYF
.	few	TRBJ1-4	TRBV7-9	TGTGCCAGCAGCTTACAGGGTTCGGTGTTTTTT	CASSLQGSVFF
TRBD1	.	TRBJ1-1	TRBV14	TGTGCCAGCAGCCATGGACAGGGGGCGGCCACTGAAGCTTTCTTT	CASSHGQGAATEAFF
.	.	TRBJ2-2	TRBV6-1	TGTGCCAGCACGTTCTCGAACACCGGGGAGCTGTTTTTT	CASTFSNTGELFF
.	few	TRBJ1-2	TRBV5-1	TGCGCCAGCAGCCCCACGCCTCACCAGGGTGGCTACACCTTC	CASSPTPHQGGYTF
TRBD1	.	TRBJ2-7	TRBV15	TGTGCCACCAGCATGGACAGGGGCTACGAGCAGTACTTC	CATSMDRGYEQYF
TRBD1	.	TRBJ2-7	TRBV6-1	TGTGCCAGCAGTGTTTCAGGGGGTGGAACCTACGAGCAGTACTTC	CASSVSGGGTYEQYF
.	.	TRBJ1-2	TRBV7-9	TGTGCCAGCAGCTCCCGGGAGGGCTATGGCTACACCTTC	CASSSREGYGYTF
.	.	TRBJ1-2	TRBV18	TGTGCCAGCTCATCTTCGTCGGGTCCTGGCTACACCTTC	CASSSSSGPGYTF
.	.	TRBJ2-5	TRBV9	TGTGCCAGCAGCGCGCGACGTTCGGGGACCCAGTACTTC	CASSARRSGTQYF
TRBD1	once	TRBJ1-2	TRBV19	TGTGCCAGTAGTACACCGGGACAGGGAAACTATGGCTACACCTTC	CASSTPGQGNYGYTF
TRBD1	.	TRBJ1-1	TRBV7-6	TGTGCCAGCAGCTTAAGGACAGGGCGGTCGACTGAAGCTTTCTTT	CASSLRTGRSTEAFF
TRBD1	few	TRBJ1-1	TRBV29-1	TGCAGCGTCAGGCGGGGATTCTCAGGGGGCACTGAAGCTTTCTTT	CSVRRGFSGGTEAFF
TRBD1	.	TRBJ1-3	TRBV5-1	TGCGCCAGCAGCGGGGACAGCGTCTCTGGAAACACCATATATTTT	CASSGDSVSGNTIYF
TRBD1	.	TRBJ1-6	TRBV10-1	TGCGCCAGCAGTGCTGGACAGGGTGGTGGTTCACCCCTCCACTTT	CASSAGQGGGSPLHF
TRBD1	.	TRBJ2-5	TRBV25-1	TGTGCCAGCAAGGGACAGGCACAAGAGACCCAGTACTTC	CASKGQAQETQYF
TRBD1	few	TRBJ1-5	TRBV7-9	TGTGCCAGCAGCGGTACCGAAGACAGGGGGGATCAGCCCCAGCATTTT	CASSGTEDRGDQPQHF
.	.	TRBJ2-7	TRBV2	TGTGCCAGCAGTGACCGTGGAGGGTTCATCTACGAGCAGTACTTC	CASSDRGGFIYEQYF
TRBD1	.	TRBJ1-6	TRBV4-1	TGCGCCAGCAGCCAAGACGCGGGACAGGGTAGATCACCCCTCCACTTT	CASSQDAGQGRSPLHF
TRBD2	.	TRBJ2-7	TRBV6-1	TGTGCCAGCAGTCAAGCGGGAGGGGGGCGAGTCTACGAGCAGTACTTC	CASSQAGGGRVYEQYF
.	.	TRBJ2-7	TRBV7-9	TGTGCCAGCAGCTTAGCCGGGACTGGGGGCTCCTACGAGCAGTACTTC	CASSLAGTGGSYEQYF
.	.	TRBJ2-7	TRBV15	TGTGCCACCAGCAGAGTTGGAGGGGTCCCCTACGAGCAGTACTTC	CATSRVGGVPYEQYF
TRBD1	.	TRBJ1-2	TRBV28	TGTGCCAGCAGTCCGGGACAGGGTTATGGCTACACCTTC	CASSPGQGYGYTF
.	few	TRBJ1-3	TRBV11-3	TGTGCCAGCAGCCGAGGAGGAACTTCGGGGTCTGGAAACACCATATATTTT	CASSRGGTSGSGNTIYF